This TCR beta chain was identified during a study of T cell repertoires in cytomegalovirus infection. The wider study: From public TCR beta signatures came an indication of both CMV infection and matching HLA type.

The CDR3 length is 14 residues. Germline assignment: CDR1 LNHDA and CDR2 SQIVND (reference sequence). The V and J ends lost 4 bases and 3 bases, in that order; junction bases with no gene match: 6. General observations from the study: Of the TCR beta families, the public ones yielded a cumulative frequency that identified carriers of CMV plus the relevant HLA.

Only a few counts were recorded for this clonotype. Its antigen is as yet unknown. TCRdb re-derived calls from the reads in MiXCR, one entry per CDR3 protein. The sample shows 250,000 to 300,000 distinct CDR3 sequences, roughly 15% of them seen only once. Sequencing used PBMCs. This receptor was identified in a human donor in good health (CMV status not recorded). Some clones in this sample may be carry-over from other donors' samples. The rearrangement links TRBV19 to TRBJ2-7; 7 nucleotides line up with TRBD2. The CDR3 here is CASSRSGTDYEQYF. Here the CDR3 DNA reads TGTGCCAGTAGTAGGAGCGGGACGGACTACGAGCAGTACTTC.